Below are 23 T cell receptor beta chains sequenced from a single sample in a study of T cell repertoires in cytomegalovirus infection. Via MiXCR, TCRdb re-called the reads, giving one row per CDR3 protein. The sample shows around 440,000 distinct CDR3 sequences, about 11% of them seen only once. The sample consisted of PBMCs. These TCRs come from a human donor in good health (CMV status not recorded). Some clones in this sample may be carry-over from other donors' samples.

This chain links TRBV7-9 with TRBJ1-1; unclear D gene. V was shortened by 7 bases and J by 1 base, with 7 bases between the two germline ends. This CDR3 contains 12 residues. Germline CDR1 is SEHNR and CDR2 is FQNEAQ (reference sequence). The CDR3 region is CASTSGNTEAFF. For the CDR3, the DNA is TGTGCCAGCACCTCGGGGAACACTGAAGCTTTCTTT.

This clonotype occurred many times. CDR3 in amino acids: CASSLFPTITDTQYF. The CDR3 DNA reads TGTGCCAGCAGTTTATTCCCAACGATAACAGATACGCAGTATTTT. The V and J genes are TRBV28 and TRBJ2-3; no clear D. The V gene's germline CDR1 is MDHEN and CDR2 SYDVKM. The CDR3 is 15 residues long. Between the trimmed V and J ends, which lost 1 base and 3 bases, there was a span of 11 bases.

This clonotype turned up a few times. The chain employs TRBV5-8 and TRBJ1-5; D is ambiguous. Trimming removed 1 base at V and 0 bases at J, with 5 bases between. CDR3 length: 14 amino acids. Germline V CDR1 and CDR2: SGHTS, YDEGEE. For the CDR3, the DNA is TGTGCCAGCAGCTTGTTCCTTAGCAATCAGCCCCAGCATTTT. Translated: CASSLFLSNQPQHF.

A remark on this clonotype: This could be a read error, since a much larger clone is one nucleotide away. The chain uses TRBV2 and TRBJ2-2, with a weak D call TRBD1 (6 bases). Germline assignment: CDR1 SNHLY and CDR2 FYNNEI. V lost 3 bases and J lost 6, with 14 bases in between. The CDR3 consists of 15 residues. The CDR3 sequence is CASSERGSGPGELFF. CDR3 DNA sequence: TGTGCCAGCAGTGAGAGGGGGTCCGGACCCGGGGAGCTGTTTTTT.

There are many counts of this clonotype. CDR3: CASTPGLAGGRSGEQYF. CDR3 nucleotides: TGTGCCAGCACCCCCGGACTAGCGGGAGGCCGATCAGGCGAGCAGTACTTC. The rearrangement joins TRBV7-2 to TRBJ2-7, with 14 positions matching TRBD2. The CDR3 spans 17 residues. The trim removed 7 bases at V and 6 bases at J, leaving 14 bases unmatched. Per germline, CDR1 SGHTA and CDR2 FQGNSA.

V and J are TRBV19 and TRBJ2-1, with D perhaps TRBD1 or TRBD2 (6 bases each). The CDR3 has 13 amino acids. V gave up 4 bases and J gave up 9 bases, with 13 bases separating them. Looked up from germline, CDR1 is LNHDA and CDR2 is SQIVND (reference sequence). The CDR3 here is CASSRRGAGEQFF. CDR3 DNA: TGTGCCAGTAGTAGAAGGGGGGCCGGTGAGCAGTTCTTC.

This clonotype was counted between two and nine times. V and J are TRBV5-5 and TRBJ2-1; 10 bases are shared with TRBD2. Per the germline V gene, CDR1 is SGHKS and CDR2 is YYEKEE (reference sequence). This CDR3 is 14 amino acids long. The V gene end was trimmed by 2 bases and the J gene end by 9 bases; junction bases not matched to a gene: 5. Here the CDR3 DNA reads TGTGCCAGCAGCTTAACTAGCGGGACTCGTGAGCAGTTCTTC. This gives the protein CASSLTSGTREQFF.

This clonotype has a count of ten or more. The rearrangement joins TRBV6-5 to TRBJ2-1, with D maybe TRBD1 (6 bases). Germline-derived CDR1 and CDR2 are MNHEY and SVGAGI. The CDR3 covers 13 residues. V was clipped by 0 bases and J by 14 bases, with 14 bases between them. The CDR3 nucleotides read TGTGCCAGCAGTTACTCAGGTCCAGGGGTGGAGTTCTTC. Its protein product is CASSYSGPGVEFF.

In this sample, this clonotype turned up a few times. This sequence joins TRBV7-9 and TRBJ2-1, with 11 bases lining up with TRBD2. Germline V gives CDR1 SEHNR, CDR2 FQNEAQ (reference sequence). This CDR3 comprises 19 residues. V gave up 5 bases and J gave up 0 bases; unmatched junction bases: 12. The CDR3 protein is CASSPRLAGQPHSYNEQFF. In nucleotides, the CDR3 is TGTGCCAGCAGCCCGCGACTAGCGGGGCAACCGCACTCCTACAATGAGCAGTTCTTC. The full variable domain, completed using reference TRBV7-9 and TRBJ2-1, is DTGVSQNPRHKITKRGQNVTFRCDPISEHNRLYWYRQTLGQGPEFLTYFQNEAQLEKSRLLSDRFSAERPKGSFSTLEIQRTEQGDSAMYLCASSPRLAGQPHSYNEQFFGPGTRLTVL.

At least ten counts were recorded for this clonotype. This chain connects TRBV6-1 to TRBJ2-1; tentatively, D is TRBD2 (5 bases). The V and J ends lost 6 bases and 4 bases respectively, with 13 bases between them. The germline CDR1 and CDR2 sequences are MNHNS and SASEGT. CDR3 size: 14 residues. The CDR3: CASRFRELYNEQFF. The CDR3, as DNA: TGTGCCAGCAGGTTTAGGGAGCTGTACAATGAGCAGTTCTTC.

This clonotype was observed at least ten times. This chain links TRBV7-9 with TRBJ1-5, with D uncertain. The V end lost 5 bases, the J end lost 7 bases, and 12 bases lay between the germline ends. The CDR3 has 13 amino acids. Per the germline V gene, CDR1 is SEHNR and CDR2 is FQNEAQ (reference sequence). Here the CDR3 DNA reads TGTGCCAGCAGCGGCGGGGAAGTCCAGCCCCAGCATTTT. It is translated as CASSGGEVQPQHF.

This clonotype was picked up many times. The chain carries TRBV20-1 and TRBJ2-7; D is perhaps TRBD2 (5 bases). CDR1 and CDR2 (germline): DFQATT, SNEGSKA (reference sequence). The V end lost 6 bases, the J end lost 6 bases, and 12 bases lay between the germline ends. There are 11 residues in the CDR3. The DNA of the CDR3 is TGCAGTGCCAAATCGGGGTTCGAGCAGTACTTC. Its protein product is CSAKSGFEQYF.

This clonotype was observed many times. The V and J genes are TRBV12-3 or TRBV12-4 and TRBJ2-5; 9 bases are a match to TRBD1. CDR3 length equals 14 residues. The V and J ends lost 4 bases and 4 bases, in that order; junction bases with no gene match: 4. CDR3 in amino acids: CASSSTGGGETQYF. DNA of the CDR3: TGTGCCAGCAGTTCGACAGGGGGTGGAGAGACCCAGTACTTC.

This clonotype was counted ten times or more. The rearrangement uses TRBV6-5 and TRBJ2-5; TRBD1 or TRBD2 may be the D gene (5 bases each). V was cut by 10 bases and J by 4 bases, with 22 bases left in between. This CDR3 has 15 amino acids. Germline loops: CDR1 MNHEY, CDR2 SVGAGI. The CDR3 sequence: CATIGTGLGGETQYF. CDR3 DNA sequence: TGTGCCACCATTGGGACCGGACTCGGCGGAGAGACCCAGTACTTC.

This clonotype was observed at least ten times. The chain links TRBV5-4 to TRBJ2-1, with 10 positions matching TRBD2. Germline assignment: CDR1 SGHNT and CDR2 YYREEE (reference sequence). V was pared by 0 bases and J by 7 bases, with 7 bases of the junction left unmatched. The CDR3 runs to 16 residues. The CDR3 loop is CASSLASGSFKNEQFF. CDR3 DNA: TGTGCCAGCAGCTTGGCTAGCGGGAGTTTTAAGAATGAGCAGTTCTTC.

V and J are TRBV6-4 and TRBJ2-1; tentatively, D is TRBD1 (6 bases). The CDR3 is 14 residues long. Trimming took 6 bases from V and 5 from J, leaving 14 bases between them. The germline V gene has CDR1 MRHNA and CDR2 SNTAGT. The CDR3 DNA is TGTGCCAGCAGCTTTATGACAGGCAACAATGAGCAGTTCTTC. This gives the protein CASSFMTGNNEQFF.

This clonotype was recorded at least ten times. The chain uses TRBV6-1 and TRBJ2-3; the D is unclear. The V and J ends lost 2 bases and 4 bases respectively, with 13 bases between them. This CDR3 is built from 15 residues. Germline assignment: CDR1 MNHNS and CDR2 SASEGT. CDR3 sequence (DNA): TGTGCCAGCAGTGAACCCCCGCTGGACGCAGATACGCAGTATTTT. Protein: CASSEPPLDADTQYF.

This clonotype was counted ten times or more. CDR3 nucleotides: TGTGCCAGCAGCCAGGAATCGGATAGCAATCAGCCCCAGCATTTT. It specifies CASSQESDSNQPQHF. This sequence joins TRBV7-9 and TRBJ1-5; D is uncertain. V was trimmed by 5 bases and J by 0 bases, leaving 11 bases between them. Germline V lookup: CDR1 SEHNR, CDR2 FQNEAQ (reference sequence). This CDR3 has 15 amino acids.

This clonotype was counted many times. The rearrangement joins TRBV12-3 or TRBV12-4 to TRBJ2-7; D may be TRBD1 (6 bases). V dropped 8 bases and J dropped 2 bases, with 19 bases sitting between them. CDR3 length equals 15 residues. CDR3 bases: TGTGCCAGCCGGAATTCCGGGACAACCGCCTACGAGCAGTACTTC. Translating it yields CASRNSGTTAYEQYF.

This clonotype was counted many times. One end of the junction is discordant with germline, which a read error may explain. The chain carries TRBV6-2 or TRBV6-3 and TRBJ1-5; 7 positions match TRBD1. This CDR3 contains 17 residues. CDR1 and CDR2 (germline): MNHEY, SVGEGT. DNA for the CDR3: TGTGCCAGCAGGTACTACGACGACAGGGAGGGCAATCAGCCCCAGCATTTT. Translating gives CASRYYDDREGNQPQHF.

This clonotype was counted ten times or more. The chain is built from TRBV7-8 and TRBJ1-3; D is undetermined. Germline V gene lookup returns CDR1 SGHVS and CDR2 FQNEAQ. CDR3 length equals 17 residues. Trimming removed 4 bases from V and 0 bases from J, with 16 bases in between. The CDR3 reads CASSSNPVSSSGNTIYF. CDR3 DNA sequence: TGTGCCAGCAGCTCCAACCCGGTGTCCTCCTCTGGAAACACCATATATTTT.

As concerns this clonotype: A read error may be the cause here, since a much bigger clone is one base away. This rearrangement joins TRBV3-1 to TRBJ1-4; the D gene is possibly TRBD1 (5 bases). CDR3 size: 15 residues. Trimming shortened V by 4 bases and J by 0 bases, and 9 bases separated the two germline ends. CDR1 and CDR2 from the germline V gene are LGHDT and YNNKEL (reference sequence). The CDR3 DNA reads TGTGCCAGCAGCCGGGACGCCGCAACTAATGAAAAACTGTTTTTT. Protein: CASSRDAATNEKLFF.

This clonotype was detected a few times. This chain joins TRBV29-1 and TRBJ2-3, with TRBD1 identical over 7 bases. Looked up from germline, CDR1 is SQVTM and CDR2 is ANQGSEA. V gave up 6 bases and J gave up 0 bases; unmatched junction bases: 6. This CDR3 region has 14 residues. The CDR3 region is CSVRTGSSTDTQYF. For the CDR3, the DNA is TGCAGCGTCAGGACAGGTTCTAGCACAGATACGCAGTATTTT.